One and the same sample provided the 21 T cell receptor beta chains below, sequenced in a study of T cell responses to AZD1222 COVID-19 vaccine. Repertoires were generated with immunoSEQ multiplex PCR, while TCRdb's copy carries only in-frame clones and drops some. The sample includes fewer than 150,000 clones, over 75% of them seen just once. Specimen: peripheral blood, collected 28 days after the second AZD1222 dose. These TCRs come from an adult who received the AZD1222 COVID-19 vaccine.

The genes are TRBV2 and TRBJ2-2; D is possibly TRBD2 (6 bases). Germline CDR1 SNHLY, CDR2 FYNNEI. This CDR3 spans 15 amino acids. The V end lost 6 bases, the J end lost 1 base, and 12 bases lay between the germline ends. In nucleotides, the CDR3 is TGTGCCAGCAGAGTCGGGGGACTGAACACCGGGGAGCTGTTTTTT. It translates to CASRVGGLNTGELFF.

This clone was picked up one time. The chain carries TRBV2 and TRBJ2-7; TRBD1 matches 8 bases. Germline CDR1 SNHLY, CDR2 FYNNEI. CDR3 length: 15 residues. V dropped 7 bases and J dropped 4; count of bases not matched to a gene: 12. CDR3 nucleotides: TGTGCCAGCATTTTCCACCCAGGGGGCACGTACGAGCAGTACTTC. Translating gives CASIFHPGGTYEQYF.

CDR3 residues: CATSRPQENYGYTF. The CDR3, as DNA: TGTGCCACCAGCCGACCACAGGAGAACTATGGCTACACCTTC. The rearrangement links TRBV15 to TRBJ1-2; possibly TRBD1 for D (5 bases). CDR1 and CDR2 (germline): LNHNV, YYDKDF (reference sequence). V was shortened by 5 bases and J by 2 bases, with 12 bases between the two germline ends. This CDR3 is 14 amino acids long.

This clone was detected once. The genes are TRBV4-3 and TRBJ1-2; D unresolved. V was shortened by 0 bases and J by 8 bases, with 16 bases between the two germline ends. Per the germline V gene, CDR1 is LGHNA and CDR2 is YSLEER. The CDR3 runs 15 residues. Here the CDR3 reads CASSQDPGFSRGYTF. The CDR3 coding sequence is TGCGCCAGCAGCCAAGATCCCGGTTTCTCACGCGGCTACACCTTC.

This clone has a single count. The V and J genes are TRBV28 and TRBJ1-1; D gene unclear. CDR3 length: 14 residues. Germline values: CDR1 MDHEN, CDR2 SYDVKM. With 2 bases removed from V and 9 bases from J, the gap between germline ends came to 16 bases. As DNA, the CDR3 is TGTGCCAGCAGTTTAGCCGCCCTGAAGGTTAAAGCTTTCTTT. This codes for CASSLAALKVKAFF.

This clone was recorded only once. This chain uses TRBV4-3 with TRBJ1-2; tentatively, D is TRBD1 (5 bases). V lost 0 bases and J lost 4, with 12 bases in between. There are 15 residues in the CDR3. Germline-derived CDR1 and CDR2 are LGHNA and YSLEER. CDR3 loop: CASSQDRTRLYGYTF. CDR3 sequence (DNA): TGCGCCAGCAGCCAAGATAGGACACGTCTCTATGGCTACACCTTC.

The J gene is TRBJ1-4, the V gene TRBV6-5; D not resolved. Germline CDR1 reads MNHEY; CDR2 reads SVGAGI. V shed 5 bases and J shed 8 bases, with 15 bases lying between them. This CDR3 is 14 amino acids long. CDR3 loop: CASSPESEGEKLFF. DNA for the CDR3: TGTGCCAGCAGTCCCGAGTCGGAGGGCGAAAAACTGTTTTTT.

The rearrangement joins TRBV7-2 to TRBJ1-2; TRBD1 is a possible D gene (5 bases). The ends were cut back, 7 bases at V and 2 bases at J, with 17 bases in the middle. The CDR3 length is 15 residues. Looked up from germline, CDR1 is SGHTA and CDR2 is FQGNSA. As DNA, the CDR3 is TGTGCCAGCACTCCGGGGGGAATGGACAACTATGGCTACACCTTC. Protein: CASTPGGMDNYGYTF. The variable domain in full, completed from reference TRBV7-2 and TRBJ1-2, reads GAGVSQSPSNKVTEKGKDVELRCDPISGHTALYWYRQSLGQGLEFLIYFQGNSAPDKSGLPSDRFSAERTGGSVSTLTIQRTQQEDSAVYLCASTPGGMDNYGYTFGSGTRLTVV.

V and J are TRBV15 and TRBJ1-5, with no clear D. The CDR3 is 14 residues long. CDR1 is LNHNV and CDR2 is YYDKDF in the germline V gene (reference sequence). Trimming removed 5 bases from V and 5 bases from J, with 13 bases in between. The CDR3 here is CATSGTNRDQPQHF. In DNA form, the CDR3 reads TGTGCCACCAGCGGAACAAATAGGGATCAGCCCCAGCATTTT.

This clone was seen more than once but under ten times. This chain connects TRBV7-3 to TRBJ2-6; D gene uncertain. Germline values: CDR1 SGHTA, CDR2 FQGTGA. V gave up 0 bases and J gave up 2 bases, with 11 bases separating them. The CDR3 is 17 amino acids. CDR3 DNA sequence: TGTGCCAGCAGCTTAACGAGTCAAATTACTGGGGCCAACGTCCTGACTTTC. It specifies CASSLTSQITGANVLTF.

This sequence joins TRBV18 and TRBJ1-5; D call uncertain. The CDR3 has 18 amino acids. The germline V gene encodes CDR1 KGHSH and CDR2 LQKENI. The ends were cut back, 5 bases at V and 2 bases at J, with 22 bases in the middle. CDR3 loop: CASSSSLPASAGNQPQHF. The CDR3 nucleotides are TGTGCCAGCTCATCATCCCTCCCGGCTTCGGCGGGCAATCAGCCCCAGCATTTT.

This chain links TRBV9 with TRBJ1-3; D not certain. Trimming left V 4 bases short and J 2 bases short, with 10 bases between. CDR3 length equals 14 residues. Per the germline V gene, CDR1 is SGDLS and CDR2 is YYNGEE. The CDR3 protein is CASSPGVPGNTIYF. In DNA, the CDR3 is TGTGCCAGCAGCCCCGGGGTGCCTGGAAACACCATATATTTT.

The chain couples TRBV3-1 (or the pseudogene TRBV3-2) to TRBJ2-7; D gene unclear. Germline V gene sequence: CDR1 LGHDT, CDR2 YNNKEL (reference sequence). The ends were cut back, 1 base at V and 6 bases at J, with 10 bases in the middle. CDR3 length: 13 residues. The CDR3 here is CASSQGGGGEQYF. The CDR3 bases are TGTGCCAGCAGCCAAGGGGGTGGCGGCGAGCAGTACTTC.

This chain joins TRBV4-2 and TRBJ2-7, with 11 positions matching TRBD2. V was clipped by 4 bases and J by 5 bases; unmatched bases: 4. The germline V gene has CDR1 LGHNA and CDR2 YNFKEQ. The CDR3 has 14 amino acids. CDR3 coding DNA: TGTGCCAGCAGCCCTAGCGGGGGGCTAAACGAGCAGTACTTC. Translation gives CASSPSGGLNEQYF.

This clone was observed a single time. CDR3 in amino acids: CASSLGRIGLISNQPQHF. In DNA form, the CDR3 reads TGTGCCAGCAGCTTAGGGAGGATCGGGCTTATTAGCAATCAGCCCCAGCATTTT. V gene TRBV7-8 combines with J gene TRBJ1-5; D remains unclear. V dropped 1 base and J dropped 0 bases, with 16 bases sitting between them. Germline V gives CDR1 SGHVS, CDR2 FQNEAQ. The CDR3 runs 18 residues.

The chain carries TRBV7-6 and TRBJ2-1; no firm D call. The V and J ends lost 3 bases and 0 bases respectively, with 9 bases between them. Germline CDR1 reads SGHVS; CDR2 reads FNYEAQ. The CDR3 runs 15 residues. The CDR3 nucleotides are TGTGCCAGCAGCTTTGCAGGAGTCTCCTACAATGAGCAGTTCTTC. Its translation is CASSFAGVSYNEQFF. Supplemented by reference TRBV7-6 and TRBJ2-1, the full variable domain reads GAGVSQSPRYKVTKRGQDVALRCDPISGHVSLYWYRQALGQGPEFLTYFNYEAQQDKSGLPNDRFSAERPEGSISTLTIQRTEQRDSAMYRCASSFAGVSYNEQFFGPGTRLTVL.

V gene TRBV7-8 combines with J gene TRBJ2-7, with D perhaps TRBD1 (5 bases). CDR3 length equals 13 residues. V gave up 3 bases and J gave up 2 bases, with 8 bases separating them. Germline V gene lookup returns CDR1 SGHVS and CDR2 FQNEAQ. Written as DNA, the CDR3 is TGTGCCAGCAGCTTGTCAGGGACCTACGAGCAGTACTTC. Translating it yields CASSLSGTYEQYF. The whole variable domain, filled in from reference TRBV7-8 and TRBJ2-7, reads GAGVSQSPRYKVAKRGQDVALRCDPISGHVSLFWYQQALGQGPEFLTYFQNEAQLDKSGLPSDRFFAERPEGSVSTLKIQRTQQEDSAVYLCASSLSGTYEQYFGPGTRLTVT.

This rearrangement joins TRBV19 to TRBJ2-3; 7 nucleotides line up with TRBD1. The CDR3 spans 15 residues. Germline values: CDR1 LNHDA, CDR2 SQIVND (reference sequence). Unmatched junction bases numbered 7, after V lost 3 bases and J lost 4 bases. In nucleotides, the CDR3 is TGTGCCAGTAGTATCCAGACAGGGCTTTCAGATACGCAGTATTTT. The encoded protein is CASSIQTGLSDTQYF.

This chain uses TRBV6-5 with TRBJ1-2; D might be TRBD1 (6 bases). The CDR3 is 14 amino acids. Per the germline V gene, CDR1 is MNHEY and CDR2 is SVGAGI. Trimming took off 6 bases at V and 4 bases at J, with 15 bases between the two ends. For the CDR3, the DNA is TGTGCCAGCAGCCCCGGGGGGCTCGGCTATGGCTACACCTTC. Its translation: CASSPGGLGYGYTF.

The rearrangement joins TRBV5-5 to TRBJ2-7, with D perhaps matching TRBD2 (5 bases). Per germline, CDR1 SGHKS and CDR2 YYEKEE (reference sequence). This CDR3 is 13 amino acids long. The V end lost 4 bases, the J end lost 2 bases, and 10 bases lay between the germline ends. CDR3 in DNA: TGTGCCAGCAGCCTACTAGGGCCCTACGAGCAGTACTTC. Its translation: CASSLLGPYEQYF.

The rearrangement links TRBV7-9 to TRBJ1-4; D call uncertain. CDR1 and CDR2 from the germline V gene are SEHNR and FQNEAQ (reference sequence). V dropped 1 base and J dropped 2 bases, with 8 bases sitting between them. This CDR3 spans 15 amino acids. CDR3 in DNA: TGTGCCAGCAGCTTAGGATTGCAGACTAATGAAAAACTGTTTTTT. Protein: CASSLGLQTNEKLFF.